Listed here are 17 T cell receptor beta chains from one sample, sequenced in a study of T cell responses to AZD1222 COVID-19 vaccine. The protocol was immunoSEQ multiplex PCR, while the TCRdb copy is restricted to in-frame clones and leaves out a portion. The sample has 90,000 to 120,000 clones; about 90% are singletons. The sequences come from peripheral blood, collected on day 0 of AZD1222 vaccination. These receptors were obtained from an adult in good health.

The CDR3 sequence: CASSSDRPNNEQFF. The CDR3 coding sequence is TGTGCCAGCAGCTCGGACAGGCCTAACAATGAGCAGTTCTTC. The chain links TRBV7-9 to TRBJ2-1; 7 bases agree with TRBD1. V was clipped by 4 bases and J by 5 bases; unmatched bases: 5. The V gene's germline CDR1 is SEHNR and CDR2 FQNEAQ (reference sequence). The CDR3 contains 14 residues.

The V gene is TRBV18, the J gene TRBJ2-3, with 8 positions matching TRBD2. Trimming removed 2 bases from V and 2 bases from J; junction bases left unmatched: 9. CDR3 length equals 17 residues. CDR1 is KGHSH and CDR2 is LQKENI in the germline V gene. CDR3 amino acids: CASSPSKTSGYTDTQYF. CDR3 DNA: TGTGCCAGCTCACCATCTAAAACTAGCGGATACACAGATACGCAGTATTTT.

The V and J genes are TRBV7-6 and TRBJ1-6; no clear D gene. This CDR3 spans 13 amino acids. The V end lost 1 base, the J end lost 6 bases, and 4 bases lay between the germline ends. CDR1 is SGHVS and CDR2 is FNYEAQ in the germline V gene. The CDR3 is CASSLDSNSPLHF. The CDR3 DNA reads TGTGCCAGCAGCTTAGACAGTAATTCACCCCTCCACTTT. Supplemented by reference TRBV7-6 and TRBJ1-6, the full variable domain reads GAGVSQSPRYKVTKRGQDVALRCDPISGHVSLYWYRQALGQGPEFLTYFNYEAQQDKSGLPNDRFSAERPEGSISTLTIQRTEQRDSAMYRCASSLDSNSPLHFGNGTRLTVT.

This clone was counted once. This sequence joins TRBV5-6 and TRBJ1-2, with 10 nucleotides matching TRBD1. Unmatched junction bases numbered 6, after V lost 4 bases and J lost 6 bases. There are 14 residues in the CDR3. The V gene's germline CDR1 is SGHDT and CDR2 YYEEEE. CDR3 bases: TGTGCCAGCAGCCCGGGGACAGGGGTTAATGGCTACACCTTC. Protein: CASSPGTGVNGYTF.

This chain connects TRBV13 to TRBJ2-1; D is undetermined. The CDR3 covers 14 residues. Germline lookup yields CDR1 PRHDT and CDR2 FYEKMQ (reference sequence). V gave up 1 base and J gave up 2 bases, with 6 bases separating them. For the CDR3, the DNA is TGTGCCAGCAGCTTAGTGGCACCCTACAATGAGCAGTTCTTC. This gives the protein CASSLVAPYNEQFF.

The rearrangement uses TRBV7-2 and TRBJ1-2; TRBD1 aligns across 8 bases. The CDR3 runs to 16 residues. Trimming removed 3 bases from V and 4 bases from J; junction bases left unmatched: 10. Germline V gene data show CDR1 as SGHTA and CDR2 as FQGNSA. The CDR3 here is CASSFSPGGGVYGYTF. The CDR3, as DNA: TGTGCCAGCAGCTTTTCGCCAGGGGGCGGTGTCTATGGCTACACCTTC.

The rearrangement uses TRBV7-9 and TRBJ1-2; D is ambiguous. The CDR3 covers 14 residues. Between the trimmed V and J ends, which lost 4 bases and 0 bases, there was a span of 9 bases. Germline lookup yields CDR1 SEHNR and CDR2 FQNEAQ (reference sequence). The CDR3 sequence is CASSSRDSNYGYTF. CDR3 nucleotides: TGTGCCAGCAGCTCTCGGGATTCTAACTATGGCTACACCTTC.

The genes are TRBV13 and TRBJ1-6; no firm D call. Trimming cost V 3 bases and J 7 bases, with 7 bases left between them. The CDR3 consists of 13 residues. The germline V gene encodes CDR1 PRHDT and CDR2 FYEKMQ (reference sequence). The CDR3, as DNA: TGTGCCAGCAGCTTGGAACAGAATTCACCCCTCCACTTT. Its translation: CASSLEQNSPLHF.

This chain links TRBV2 with TRBJ2-1; a weak D match, TRBD2 (5 bases). Germline V gene data show CDR1 as SNHLY and CDR2 as FYNNEI. The CDR3 consists of 14 residues. Trimming removed 9 bases at V and 1 base at J, with 13 bases between. The CDR3 reads CASRLTGSYNEQFF. CDR3 nucleotides: TGTGCCAGTCGACTAACTGGATCCTACAATGAGCAGTTCTTC.

V gene TRBV11-2 combines with J gene TRBJ1-1; the match to TRBD1 covers 11 bases. Germline V CDR1 and CDR2: SGHAT, FQNNGV. Trimming took 5 bases from V and 5 from J; bases not matched to a gene: 10. This CDR3 has 16 residues. DNA of the CDR3: TGTGCCAGCAGCACCTGGACAGGGGGCGAGAGGACTGAAGCTTTCTTT. It translates to CASSTWTGGERTEAFF.

This chain uses TRBV4-1 with TRBJ2-1; D unresolved. V was shortened by 4 bases and J by 8 bases, with 21 bases between the two germline ends. Looked up from germline, CDR1 is MGHRA and CDR2 is YSYEKL. The CDR3 is 16 residues long. As DNA, the CDR3 is TGCGCCAGCAGCCCCATCGCAGTCCCCTACGTCGATGAGCAGTTCTTC. This sequence encodes CASSPIAVPYVDEQFF.

In this sample, this clone turned up a few times. The V and J genes are TRBV11-2 and TRBJ2-2; no clear D gene. CDR1 is SGHAT, CDR2 FQNNGV, per germline. Trimming stripped 3 bases from V and 0 bases from J, with 5 bases between. The CDR3 length is 14 residues. The CDR3 region is CASSFSPNTGELFF. The DNA of the CDR3 is TGTGCCAGCAGCTTCTCGCCGAACACCGGGGAGCTGTTTTTT. The whole variable domain, remainder taken from reference TRBV11-2 and TRBJ2-2, is EAGVAQSPRYKIIEKRQSVAFWCNPISGHATLYWYQQILGQGPKLLIQFQNNGVVDDSQLPKDRFSAERLKGVDSTLKIQPAKLEDSAVYLCASSFSPNTGELFFGEGSRLTVL.

The chain recombines TRBV4-3 with TRBJ1-6; D gene uncertain. CDR3 size: 15 residues. V lost 4 bases, J lost 6 bases, and 13 bases lay in between. The V gene's germline CDR1 is LGHNA and CDR2 YSLEER. CDR3 in amino acids: CASSPANLANSPLHF. DNA of the CDR3: TGCGCCAGCAGCCCCGCTAATCTAGCTAATTCACCCCTCCACTTT.

V is TRBV5-4 and J is TRBJ2-3; TRBD2 matches 12 bases. V trimming: 2 bases; J trimming: 5 bases; junction bases outside the gene matches: 9. Per germline, CDR1 SGHNT and CDR2 YYREEE (reference sequence). This CDR3 contains 17 residues. CDR3 in amino acids: CASSLSLLAGGGDTQYF. The CDR3 coding sequence is TGTGCCAGCAGCTTAAGCCTACTAGCGGGGGGAGGAGATACGCAGTATTTT.

The rearrangement uses TRBV5-1 and TRBJ2-5; 8 nucleotides agree with TRBD1. Germline V gives CDR1 SGHRS, CDR2 YFSETQ. V lost 2 bases, J lost 5 bases, and 2 bases stayed unmatched. The CDR3 consists of 13 residues. This CDR3 is CASSFAGGETQYF. The CDR3 nucleotides are TGCGCCAGCAGCTTTGCAGGGGGCGAGACCCAGTACTTC.

J is TRBJ2-7 and V is TRBV6-2 or TRBV6-3; 15 bases fit TRBD2. J lost 2 bases, V lost 5 bases, and 1 base had no gene match. Germline CDR1 MNHEY, CDR2 SVGEGT. CDR3 length equals 15 residues. This CDR3 is CASSRTSGGAYEQYF. CDR3 nucleotide sequence: TGTGCCAGCAGTCGGACTAGCGGGGGGGCCTACGAGCAGTACTTC.

The chain carries TRBV18 and TRBJ1-5, with TRBD1 matching 9 bases. Germline V gives CDR1 KGHSH, CDR2 LQKENI. This CDR3 region has 15 residues. The ends lost 6 bases at V and 6 bases at J; junction bases unmatched: 9. The CDR3 coding sequence is TGTGCCAGCTCGAGAACAGGGGGCGACTCTCAGCCCCAGCATTTT. Amino acid sequence: CASSRTGGDSQPQHF.